Sequencing of this TCR beta chain was carried out in a study of blood T cell dynamics during melanoma immunotherapy. Study-level background: Standard first-line treatment here was pembrolizumab or nivolumab plus ipilimumab in metastatic melanoma.

Time point described: week 3, after first cycle of checkpoint inhibitor. Some clones are missing from TCRdb's copy, which holds only in-frame ones; the method was immunoSEQ multiplex PCR. The sample contains about 6,700 clones, roughly 81% of which appear only once. The CDR3 extends over 13 amino acids. The germline V gene encodes CDR1 MNHNS and CDR2 SASEGT. V was trimmed by 2 bases and J by 2 bases, leaving 6 bases between them. Sequenced here: blood, sampled from a patient treated with checkpoint blockade. The TCR was taken from a human donor with melanoma. Some clones in this sample may be carry-over from other donors' samples. The chain couples TRBV6-1 to TRBJ1-2; D is uncertain. CDR3 amino acids: CASSERRNYGYTF. The CDR3 DNA is TGTGCCAGCAGTGAACGACGGAACTATGGCTACACCTTC.